This passage covers 12 T cell receptor beta chains from one sample sequenced in a study of T cell repertoires in cytomegalovirus infection. TCRdb re-derived calls from the reads in MiXCR, one entry per CDR3 protein. The sample lists about 320,000 distinct CDR3 sequences, more than 9% occurring once. The sequencing input was PBMCs. The receptors shown here come from a human donor in good health (CMV status not recorded). Some clones in this sample may be carry-over from other donors' samples.

The chain uses TRBV12-3 or TRBV12-4 and TRBJ1-2; TRBD1 aligns across 8 bases. Losses at the gene ends were 5 bases for V and 6 bases for J; bases not matched to a gene: 5. The CDR3 is 13 amino acids. In DNA, the CDR3 is TGTGCCAGCAGTGGACAGGGCCTAGATGGCTACACCTTC. Translated: CASSGQGLDGYTF.

This clonotype was seen a few times. This sequence joins TRBV7-9 and TRBJ2-7, with 7 bases matching TRBD1. Trimming at V came to 4 bases and at J to 5 bases, leaving 5 bases not matched to a gene. Germline values: CDR1 SEHNR, CDR2 FQNEAQ (reference sequence). The CDR3 contains 13 residues. This chain's CDR3 is CASSSNTGDEQYF. In nucleotides, the CDR3 is TGTGCCAGCAGCTCTAACACAGGGGACGAGCAGTACTTC.

At least ten counts were recorded for this clonotype. This chain joins TRBV12-3 or TRBV12-4 and TRBJ2-7, with 7 bases identical to TRBD2. Trimming removed 4 bases from V and 0 bases from J; junction bases left unmatched: 3. The CDR3 is made up of 14 amino acids. In DNA form, the CDR3 reads TGTGCCAGCAGTTGGGGGGGTAGCTCCTACGAGCAGTACTTC. This gives the protein CASSWGGSSYEQYF.

V usage is TRBV25-1 and J usage is TRBJ2-7; D possibly matches TRBD1 or TRBD2 (6 bases each). Germline V gene data show CDR1 as MGHDK and CDR2 as SYGVNS. The CDR3 contains 16 residues. Between the trimmed V and J ends, which lost 2 bases and 4 bases, there was a span of 18 bases. The CDR3 sequence is CASSEGHSGGPYEQYF. The CDR3 bases are TGTGCCAGCAGTGAAGGCCACAGTGGGGGGCCGTACGAGCAGTACTTC.

The J gene is TRBJ2-7, the V gene TRBV3-1; the match to TRBD1 covers 9 bases. This CDR3 contains 16 residues. Germline CDR1 LGHDT, CDR2 YNNKEL (reference sequence). With V trimmed by 4 bases and J by 5 bases, 12 bases remained unmatched. This CDR3 is CASSPHRGPLSDEQYF. For the CDR3, the DNA is TGTGCCAGCAGCCCGCACAGGGGGCCCCTCTCGGACGAGCAGTACTTC.

A few counts support this clonotype. V gene TRBV5-6 combines with J gene TRBJ1-3; tentatively, D is TRBD1 (5 bases). V dropped 4 bases and J dropped 3 bases, with 14 bases sitting between them. The CDR3 sequence is 15 residues long. Germline values: CDR1 SGHDT, CDR2 YYEEEE. The CDR3 DNA reads as TGTGCCAGCAGCCAACTAGGGGTACATGGAAACACCATATATTTT. Protein sequence: CASSQLGVHGNTIYF.

The chain carries TRBV20-1 and TRBJ1-5, with D perhaps TRBD1 (6 bases). There are 15 residues in the CDR3. Germline assignment: CDR1 DFQATT and CDR2 SNEGSKA (reference sequence). V gave up 6 bases and J gave up 4 bases, with 19 bases separating them. CDR3 in amino acids: CSATRGVGENQPQHF. Here the CDR3 DNA reads TGCAGTGCCACGAGGGGGGTTGGGGAAAATCAGCCCCAGCATTTT.

This clonotype was picked up a small number of times. The gene calls are TRBV5-6 and TRBJ1-2; D uncertain. The V gene's germline CDR1 is SGHDT and CDR2 YYEEEE. This CDR3 comprises 13 residues. The V and J ends lost 1 base and 5 bases respectively, with 9 bases between them. CDR3 loop: CASSLQQLYGYTF. CDR3 nucleotide sequence: TGTGCCAGCAGCTTGCAACAGCTTTATGGCTACACCTTC.

Only one count was recorded for this clonotype. One end of the junction varies from germline; a read error may be responsible. This sequence joins TRBV7-3 and TRBJ1-2; TRBD1 aligns across 7 bases. This CDR3 spans 16 amino acids. The germline CDR1 and CDR2 sequences are SGHTA and FQGTGA. This CDR3 reads CPSSTNQGGKDYGYTF. The CDR3 DNA reads as TGTCCCAGCAGCACGAACCAGGGGGGAAAGGACTATGGCTACACCTTC.

The genes are TRBV12-3 or TRBV12-4 and TRBJ1-1; TRBD1 might be the D (5 bases). V was cut by 6 bases and J by 5 bases, with 22 bases left in between. The CDR3 is 16 amino acids. The CDR3 bases are TGTGCCAGCAGCCCTTATGTGGGCCAGGGCCAGACTGAAGCTTTCTTT. Translating it yields CASSPYVGQGQTEAFF.

This clonotype came up a few times. This sequence joins TRBV20-1 and TRBJ2-3; 11 bases agree with TRBD2. The CDR3 is 18 amino acids. J lost 2 bases, V lost 1 base, and 11 bases had no gene match. The germline gives CDR1 DFQATT, CDR2 SNEGSKA (reference sequence). The chain's CDR3 is CSARGSSGRNSFTDTQYF. In DNA form, the CDR3 reads TGCAGTGCTAGAGGGTCTAGCGGGAGGAATTCTTTCACAGATACGCAGTATTTT.

This clonotype was recorded a few times. The chain has TRBV20-1 and TRBJ1-6, with a tentative D call TRBD1 (6 bases). The CDR3 is 12 residues long. Germline V gene sequence: CDR1 DFQATT, CDR2 SNEGSKA (reference sequence). Trimming shortened V by 5 bases and J by 11 bases, and 13 bases separated the two germline ends. The CDR3 DNA follows: TGCAGTGCTTTCTCAGGGGCGCCACCCCTCCACTTT. Its translation: CSAFSGAPPLHF.